This record looks at one T cell receptor beta chain sequence and its context. Its antigen is not identified. This CDR3 is built from 15 residues. Germline trimming cut 2 bases from V and 2 bases from J; bases unmatched to any gene: 3. Germline CDR1 ENHRY, CDR2 SYGVKD. This sample was taken from a study of cytomegalovirus exposure and HLA in healthy donors. Findings and limits, study-wide: A later analysis revealed that TCR association rates differed between HLA loci, peaking at DRB1 and bottoming out at HLA-C. A later analysis reportedly found fewer N-insertions in an Asian-associated ancestry cluster than the approximately 670-donor mean.

Primers: 60 Vbeta forward and 13 Jbeta reverse. The method was immunoSEQ multiplex PCR; TCRdb's version includes in-frame clones alone and lacks a portion of them. The sample has 200,000 or so clones, roughly four fifths seen once; the top ten hold under 7.5%. This cohort consisted of healthy bone marrow donors. The TCR was taken from a woman in her fifties or sixties in good health and CMV-seropositive. The sequenced material came from PBMCs. V gene TRBV10-3 combines with J gene TRBJ2-1; 7 bases map to TRBD2. In DNA, the CDR3 is TGTGCCATCAGTGAGACTAGCGAGGCCTACAATGAGCAGTTCTTC. The encoded protein is CAISETSEAYNEQFF.